These T cell receptor beta chains were read from a single sample in a study of T-cell reconstitution after alpha-beta-depleted transplantation in children. TCRdb analysed the PCR reads with MiXCR anew, one entry per CDR3 protein. Of 150,000 to 200,000 distinct CDR3 sequences listed, roughly 6.8% are singletons. The source material was PBMCs from the stem cell graft donor, sampled from the stem cell graft. The source is a human donor who donated a stem cell graft to a child with Wiskott-Aldrich syndrome. CDR3s leave out the opening cysteine and the closing phenylalanine or tryptophan. The order of the fields is clone size, V gene, D gene, CDR3 protein. The D gene is left open where the match is weak. Clone sizes are given selectively: once, few, many, or a class where the clone is expanded.

abundance: .
v_gene: TRBV5-1
d_gene: .
CDR3aa: ASSLFSQGYEQY

abundance: .
v_gene: TRBV15
d_gene: .
CDR3aa: ATSSTGAGELF

abundance: many
v_gene: TRBV12-3/TRBV12-4
d_gene: TRBD2
CDR3aa: ASSFVVGGIGNTDTQY

abundance: many
v_gene: TRBV29-1
d_gene: TRBD1
CDR3aa: SVGLGTGARYEQY

abundance: many
v_gene: TRBV5-8
d_gene: .
CDR3aa: ASFVSTGYYGYT

abundance: many
v_gene: TRBV20-1
d_gene: TRBD1
CDR3aa: SADRGGMNTEAF

abundance: .
v_gene: TRBV29-1
d_gene: .
CDR3aa: SVGPTRTDTQY

abundance: many
v_gene: TRBV6-5
d_gene: TRBD2
CDR3aa: ASSLEWTSGSAF

abundance: many
v_gene: TRBV12-3/TRBV12-4
d_gene: .
CDR3aa: ASSFTSGNTEAF

abundance: few
v_gene: TRBV2
d_gene: .
CDR3aa: ASNPSREDTQY

abundance: many
v_gene: TRBV4-1
d_gene: TRBD1
CDR3aa: ASSPLPGQGTEKLF

abundance: few
v_gene: TRBV18
d_gene: .
CDR3aa: ASSSFLGVEEKLF

abundance: few
v_gene: TRBV5-1
d_gene: TRBD1
CDR3aa: ASSSGTGKDSPLH

abundance: .
v_gene: TRBV5-5
d_gene: TRBD1
CDR3aa: ASSVPGQSNEKLF

abundance: many
v_gene: TRBV25-1
d_gene: TRBD1
CDR3aa: ASNGYVGTGPLENGYT

abundance: few
v_gene: TRBV3-1
d_gene: .
CDR3aa: ASSLTQEYGYT

abundance: many
v_gene: TRBV20-1
d_gene: .
CDR3aa: SAPLGLSQH

abundance: .
v_gene: TRBV12-3/TRBV12-4
d_gene: .
CDR3aa: ASSFRGGGYT

abundance: many
v_gene: TRBV20-1
d_gene: .
CDR3aa: SALDWSTDTQY

abundance: many
v_gene: TRBV29-1
d_gene: .
CDR3aa: SVTGAGVTDTQY